These 18 T cell receptor beta chains share one sample of origin, sequenced in a study of shared clonotypes between healthy human individuals. Naive CD8 isolation took CD45RO-negative cells positively selected for CCR7 and excluded terminally differentiated effector memory CD45RA+ cells. Clones were read by immunoSEQ multiplex PCR, and TCRdb kept only the in-frame ones, dropping some. The repertoire includes about 590,000 clones, nearly 97% of them detected once, and roughly 0.1% sits in the top ten. Sequencing was carried out using naive CD8+ T cells sorted from blood. The source is a woman younger than 45 in good health.

The chain links TRBV20-1 to TRBJ1-6, with no clear D. Trimming pared 6 bases from V and 10 bases from J, leaving 1 base between. Looked up from germline, CDR1 is DFQATT and CDR2 is SNEGSKA (reference sequence). The CDR3 sequence is 8 residues long. The CDR3 sequence: CSASPLHF. CDR3 sequence (DNA): TGCAGTGCCTCACCCCTCCACTTT.

This chain links TRBV9 with TRBJ2-5, with TRBD2 matching over 10 bases. CDR1 and CDR2 (germline): SGDLS, YYNGEE. V shed 0 bases, J shed 6 bases, and the junction held 8 bases outside the gene matches. CDR3 length equals 16 residues. CDR3 DNA sequence: TGTGCCAGCAGCGTAGAGGCTAGCGGGAGTACGAAGACCCAGTACTTC. Residues: CASSVEASGSTKTQYF.

This rearrangement joins TRBV13 to TRBJ2-7; D is ambiguous. Trimming took off 3 bases at V and 5 bases at J, with 11 bases between the two ends. CDR1 and CDR2 (germline): PRHDT, FYEKMQ (reference sequence). There are 13 residues in the CDR3. As DNA, the CDR3 is TGTGCCAGCAGCTTCGGCGTTCCCAACGAGCAGTACTTC. It specifies CASSFGVPNEQYF.

Here the CDR3 DNA reads TGTGCCTGGAGTGCGGGACACCAAGCCTACGAGCAGTACTTC. It yields the protein CAWSAGHQAYEQYF. The chain combines TRBV30 with TRBJ2-7; tentatively, D is TRBD1 (6 bases). The CDR3 is 14 amino acids. V lost 1 base and J 2 bases, leaving 12 bases between the germline ends. Germline V gene lookup returns CDR1 GTSNPN and CDR2 SVGIG (reference sequence).

Worth noting for this clone: This CDR3 is also generated by other DNA sequences in the sample. This chain links TRBV9 with TRBJ2-2; D ambiguous. Looked up from germline, CDR1 is SGDLS and CDR2 is YYNGEE. With 0 bases removed from V and 7 bases from J, the gap between germline ends came to 4 bases. CDR3 length: 12 amino acids. The CDR3 loop is CASSVGGGELFF. As DNA, the CDR3 is TGTGCCAGCAGCGTAGGGGGCGGGGAGCTGTTTTTT.

The chain combines TRBV9 with TRBJ2-2; the match to TRBD2 covers 7 bases. The CDR3 length is 15 residues. V gave up 4 bases and J gave up 4 bases; unmatched junction bases: 7. Per the germline V gene, CDR1 is SGDLS and CDR2 is YYNGEE. This CDR3 is CASSLRGVSTGELFF. CDR3 sequence (DNA): TGTGCCAGCAGCCTTCGGGGGGTTTCCACCGGGGAGCTGTTTTTT.

The chain joins TRBV5-6 to TRBJ1-1; D not resolved. Trimming shortened V by 1 base and J by 7 bases, and 11 bases separated the two germline ends. This CDR3 comprises 13 residues. Per the germline V gene, CDR1 is SGHDT and CDR2 is YYEEEE. The CDR3 DNA sequence: TGTGCCAGCAGCTTGAGTTCGTTTGGTGAAGCTTTCTTT. Translating gives CASSLSSFGEAFF.

The chain recombines TRBV5-5 with TRBJ1-5; a possible D gene is TRBD1 (6 bases). The CDR3 has 15 residues. V was shortened by 0 bases and J by 5 bases, with 12 bases between the two germline ends. Germline V gene data show CDR1 as SGHKS and CDR2 as YYEKEE (reference sequence). The CDR3 sequence: CASSLGLGADQPQHF. The CDR3 nucleotides are TGTGCCAGCAGCTTGGGACTGGGGGCGGATCAGCCCCAGCATTTT. Full variable domain (remainder filled in from reference TRBV5-5 and TRBJ1-5): DAGVTQSPTHLIKTRGQQVTLRCSPISGHKSVSWYQQVLGQGPQFIFQYYEKEERGRGNFPDRFSARQFPNYSSELNVNALLLGDSALYLCASSLGLGADQPQHFGDGTRLSIL.

The rearrangement joins TRBV27 to TRBJ2-7; the D gene is possibly TRBD1 (7 bases). The CDR3 loop spans 15 amino acids. V lost 4 bases and J lost 3, with 16 bases in between. Looked up from germline, CDR1 is MNHEY and CDR2 is SMNVEV (reference sequence). Written as DNA, the CDR3 is TGTGCCAGCAGTTGGGGGGACAGAGCGATCTACGAGCAGTACTTC. It specifies CASSWGDRAIYEQYF.

The V and J genes are TRBV2 and TRBJ1-5, with D unclear. The CDR3 loop spans 13 amino acids. Trimming removed 6 bases from V and 3 bases from J, with 9 bases in between. CDR1 and CDR2 from the germline V gene are SNHLY and FYNNEI. The CDR3 region is CASSWVHNQPQHF. In DNA, the CDR3 is TGTGCCAGCAGCTGGGTTCACAATCAGCCCCAGCATTTT.

The genes are TRBV30 and TRBJ1-1; D ambiguous. The V gene lost 2 bases and the J gene lost 1 base, with 11 bases spanning the gap. This CDR3 is built from 14 residues. Per the germline V gene, CDR1 is GTSNPN and CDR2 is SVGIG (reference sequence). CDR3 region: CAWSWGTGNTEAFF. For the CDR3, the DNA is TGTGCCTGGAGTTGGGGTACTGGGAACACTGAAGCTTTCTTT.

This clone was seen only a few times. The chain recombines TRBV4-1 with TRBJ2-7, with D perhaps TRBD1 or TRBD2 (5 bases each). The CDR3 covers 15 residues. Per germline, CDR1 MGHRA and CDR2 YSYEKL. V was trimmed by 3 bases and J by 1 base, leaving 13 bases between them. CDR3 nucleotides: TGCGCCAGCAGCCACCCCGGGACGGCGTCCTACGAGCAGTACTTC. It yields the protein CASSHPGTASYEQYF.

The genes are TRBV27 and TRBJ2-7; D gene uncertain. Germline V CDR1 and CDR2: MNHEY, SMNVEV (reference sequence). The CDR3 covers 13 residues. The V gene lost 5 bases and the J gene lost 3 bases, with 11 bases spanning the gap. CDR3 nucleotides: TGTGCCAGCAGTCACTTTATGGGCTACGAGCAGTACTTC. This sequence encodes CASSHFMGYEQYF.

This chain's CDR3 is CASTPQGSYEQYF. The CDR3 coding sequence is TGTGCCAGCACCCCACAGGGGAGTTACGAGCAGTACTTC. The chain is built from TRBV5-5 and TRBJ2-7, with 7 bases that match TRBD1. Germline assignment: CDR1 SGHKS and CDR2 YYEKEE (reference sequence). The ends lost 6 bases at V and 4 bases at J; junction bases unmatched: 7. The CDR3 length is 13 residues.

This chain joins TRBV27 and TRBJ1-4, with 7 bases matching TRBD1. In germline, CDR1 is MNHEY, CDR2 SMNVEV (reference sequence). V was pared by 7 bases and J by 6 bases, with 8 bases of the junction left unmatched. This CDR3 spans 14 amino acids. The CDR3 DNA sequence: TGTGCCAGCACTCAGGGGGGGGCTCATGAAAAACTGTTTTTT. This gives the protein CASTQGGAHEKLFF.

This clone was counted a single time. J is TRBJ2-7 and V is TRBV27, with D tentatively TRBD1 or TRBD2 (6 bases each). Germline V gene data show CDR1 as MNHEY and CDR2 as SMNVEV (reference sequence). Deletions cut 8 bases from V and 0 bases from J, with 14 bases between. This CDR3 comprises 14 residues. CDR3 nucleotides: TGTGCCAGCTCAAAGGGGGGTTACTCCTACGAGCAGTACTTC. Its translation is CASSKGGYSYEQYF.

This chain connects TRBV14 to TRBJ2-1; 9 bases match TRBD1. CDR1 and CDR2 (germline): SGHDN, FVKESK. The length of the CDR3 is 15 residues. J was trimmed by 4 bases and V by 4 bases; bases with no gene match: 5. CDR3 sequence reads: CASSLTGTGYNEQFF. CDR3 bases: TGTGCCAGCAGCCTAACCGGGACAGGGTACAATGAGCAGTTCTTC.

Remarks on this clone: The same CDR3 can be traced to other DNA sequences in this sample. The V call is TRBV27, the J call TRBJ1-1; D possibly corresponds to TRBD1 (6 bases). CDR1 and CDR2 from the germline V gene are MNHEY and SMNVEV (reference sequence). There are 14 residues in the CDR3. V shed 1 base and J shed 4 bases, with 10 bases lying between them. The CDR3 is CASSLLQGGTEAFF. DNA of the CDR3: TGTGCCAGCAGTTTATTACAGGGAGGCACTGAAGCTTTCTTT.